This TCR beta chain was sequenced during a study of T cells in women clearing cervical HPV infection (dated by TCRdb to 2017 to 2018). About the full investigation: Cases were 20 to 25 women with histologically confirmed HPV16-related CIN3 or worse, including a couple of invasive cancers. In the parent cohort, 10,049 women aged 18 or older were enrolled in Guanacaste, Costa Rica, during about 1993 to 1994 and were followed for seven years. Cases had a median age of about 35 years and controls had a median age of approximately 38, with no significant differences in baseline characteristics. This exploratory proof-of-principle case-control study, nested within the Guanacaste HPV Natural History Study in Costa Rica, compared TCR repertoires among women with different cervical HPV16 outcomes. HLA typing was available for only a few women, so HLA type could not be excluded as a confounder. Blood from cases was collected at the visit at which the lesion was first identified, whereas blood from controls was collected once infection was no longer detected. For cases, the median interval between lesion detection and blood sampling was around 150 days, with an interquartile range of roughly 90 to 230 days. Cases and controls were matched on age within five years and on year of sample collection. As quality controls, five blinded duplicates were added to each group, bringing the total to roughly 60 samples made up of roughly 50 participants and 10 replicates. The controls were 25 or so women whose single incident HPV16 infection cleared within 12 months with no development of precancer or cancer. Here is what the overall study found, with its caveats: Lower TRBV6-7 relative abundance was observed in cases than in controls (around 0.11% versus 0.15%; Bonferroni P = 0.0008). Random forest classifiers that combined richness and V gene abundances separated cases from controls with an estimated AUC of 0.8 to 0.85. Across sequencing depths, CIN3+ cases showed significantly higher TCR repertoire richness than controls, but evenness did not differ between the groups. Because the number of T cells in each sample was unknown, differences in richness could reflect differing T-cell content rather than repertoire biology. Whether associations preceded infection or resulted from infection could not be shown with the cross-sectional design, and effector/memory subsets and HPV-specific T cells were not isolated.

To note about this clone: Its antigen is still unknown. The missing CDR3 end, 3 residues past where the read stops, is filled in from the germline J gene.

Every participant had a single incident cervical HPV16 infection, and prevalent HPV16 infections were excluded. Cervical HPV DNA was detected by MY09/MY11 PCR, and genotyping was performed by dot-blot hybridization. Approximately 16 mL of heparinized blood were centrifuged, and the buffy coat was aliquoted, frozen at -30°C, then stored at -80°C. QIAGEN kits were used to extract genomic DNA from buffy coat specimens. The CDR3 runs 14 residues from the cysteine to the phenylalanine. The DNA has 33 bases, all within the CDR3, and is read from base 1. Looking up the germline V gene yields CDR1 SGHDN and CDR2 FVKESK. TCR beta CDR3 regions were amplified by multiplex PCR using the immunoSEQ assay from an average of about 1,200 ng genomic DNA per sample. To correct primer bias, the assay used a complete synthetic TCR repertoire to set an amplification baseline. Amplicons were sequenced on the Illumina platform. The study's processing was this. Sequence errors were corrected by clustering with frequency ratios and a modified nearest-neighbor algorithm, and the sequences were then analyzed in the immunoSEQ Analyzer using IMGT gene definitions. At each rarefaction depth, TCR richness and evenness were averaged across 20 rarefaction repeats, and any sample with fewer sequences than the depth was left out. Relative abundances of V, D and J genes were compared between groups using Wilcoxon rank sum tests, with FDR correction applied. For the blinded duplicates, the intraclass correlation was 95% to 96% for TCR richness and averaged roughly 79% across more than 60 gene segments. TCRdb took this table from immuneACCESS and kept in-frame rearrangements with V and J called. Such tables lack part of the clones; where checked against another copy, unresolved V genes explain under half of the gap, and the rest is unexplained. That table is the source of V, J and clone size, and D and trimming were worked out from the DNA. The table for this sample lists some 30,000 clones. The ten largest make up approximately 8.4% of the sample.

The origin of this receptor is a woman aged 18 to 75 with a cervical HPV16 infection that either progressed to CIN3+ or cleared (not recorded which). The rearrangement joined TRBV14 to TRBJ2-2; the D gene is perhaps TRBD2, from 5 matching bases. The sample was blood buffy coat. The CDR3 region reads CASSQDQAGGELFF. CDR3 DNA (partial): TGTGCCAGCAGCCAAGATCAGGCCGGAGGAGAG. This CDR3, with the reference TRBV14 and TRBJ2-2 proteins standing in past its ends, gives the full variable domain EAGVTQFPSHSVIEKGQTVTLRCDPISGHDNLYWYRRVMGKEIKFLLHFVKESKQDESGMPNNRFLAERTGGTYSTLKVQPAELEDSGVYFCASSQDQAGGELFFGEGSRLTVL.